Sequencing of this T cell receptor (beta chain) was carried out in a study of beta chain features in type 1 diabetes. Expressed TCRB transcripts were sequenced because the entire RNA isolate underwent reverse transcription. Repertoires were generated with immunoSEQ multiplex PCR, while TCRdb's copy carries only in-frame clones and drops some. The sample consists of around 340,000 clones, about 19% of them appearing once. Sequenced sample: naive CD4+ T cells from blood. The receptor comes from a woman aged 18-35 years in good health.

This CDR3 reads CASTPGGLAAYEQYF. CDR3 bases: TGCGCCAGCACCCCGGGTGGACTAGCCGCCTACGAGCAGTACTTC. J is TRBJ2-7 and V is TRBV5-1; 8 bases align to TRBD2. The germline gives CDR1 SGHRS, CDR2 YFSETQ. The CDR3 covers 15 residues. Trimming cost V 6 bases and J 2 bases; bases outside gene matches: 10.